A selection of T cell receptor beta chains follows, all from one sample in a study of blood T cell repertoires in COVID-19. Clones were sequenced by immunoSEQ multiplex PCR, and TCRdb holds only the in-frame ones, with some missing. The sample holds more than 95,000 clones, 80% to 90% seen once. Sequenced input: peripheral blood. All receptors come from a human donor in a cohort sampled during active COVID-19. Each CDR3 is given with its conserved first and last residue. A D gene is named only where the DNA matches it firmly. Some rows have no size entry. The others give once, few or many, or a class for an expanded clone.

size,J,V,D,CDR3,DNA
-,TRBJ2-2,TRBV27,TRBD1,CASSLGQGTGELFF,TGTGCCAGCAGTTTAGGACAGGGAACCGGGGAGCTGTTTTTT
-,TRBJ2-7,TRBV6-5,-,CASSRVRYEQYF,TGTGCCAGCAGCAGGGTCCGTTACGAGCAGTACTTC
-,TRBJ1-2,TRBV29-1,-,CSVEVVAGIDGYTF,TGCAGCGTTGAAGTAGTGGCGGGGATCGATGGCTACACCTTC
-,TRBJ2-7,TRBV7-9,-,CASSVTLSSSYEQYF,TGTGCCAGCAGCGTGACACTGTCATCATCCTACGAGCAGTACTTC
-,TRBJ2-5,TRBV6-2/TRBV6-3,-,CASSYGTFPNIQETQYF,TGTGCCAGCAGTTACGGGACATTTCCCAACATACAAGAGACCCAGTACTTC
-,TRBJ1-5,TRBV5-1,TRBD1,CASSLIPGTGLDPQHF,TGCGCCAGCAGCCTAATACCCGGGACAGGCTTAGATCCCCAGCATTTT
-,TRBJ1-6,TRBV5-1,TRBD1,CASSLDGTVSSPLHF,TGCGCCAGCAGCTTGGATGGGACAGTGAGTTCACCCCTCCACTTT
once,TRBJ2-1,TRBV9,TRBD2,CASSVERESYNEQFF,TGTGCCAGCAGCGTTGAGCGGGAGTCCTACAATGAGCAGTTCTTC
-,TRBJ1-1,TRBV27,-,CASSSWLSNTEAFF,TGTGCCAGCAGTTCATGGTTGAGTAACACTGAAGCTTTCTTT
-,TRBJ2-1,TRBV4-1,TRBD2,CASSQGWGLAGAQQFF,TGCGCCAGCAGCCAAGGGTGGGGACTAGCGGGAGCGCAGCAGTTCTTC
few,TRBJ1-6,TRBV3-1/TRBV3-2,-,CASSQDEFGGSSYNSPLHF,TGTGCCAGCAGCCAAGATGAGTTCGGCGGCAGCTCCTATAATTCACCCCTCCACTTT
-,TRBJ2-7,TRBV5-4,-,CASSSPWGQSSYEQYF,TGTGCCAGCAGCTCACCTTGGGGCCAGAGCTCCTACGAGCAGTACTTC
once,TRBJ1-3,TRBV3-1/TRBV3-2,-,CASTAGYSGNTIYF,TGTGCCAGCACTGCCGGTTACTCTGGAAACACCATATATTTT
-,TRBJ2-6,TRBV5-1,-,CASSLEAGAVGANVLTF,TGCGCCAGCAGCTTGGAGGCGGGGGCGGTTGGGGCCAACGTCCTGACTTTC
-,TRBJ2-1,TRBV27,-,CASSRGKTGFNYNEQFF,TGTGCCAGCAGTCGTGGGAAAACAGGCTTTAACTACAATGAGCAGTTCTTC
-,TRBJ1-4,TRBV7-3,TRBD1,CASSLSGTGREKLFF,TGTGCCAGCAGCTTATCCGGGACAGGGCGCGAAAAACTGTTTTTT
-,TRBJ2-2,TRBV3-1/TRBV3-2,-,CASSFEDSINTGELFF,TGTGCCAGCAGTTTCGAGGACAGTATCAACACCGGGGAGCTGTTTTTT
-,TRBJ2-7,TRBV4-1,TRBD2,CASSLGLAGERAYEQYF,TGCGCCAGCAGCCTGGGACTAGCGGGAGAGAGGGCCTACGAGCAGTACTTC
-,TRBJ1-4,TRBV3-1/TRBV3-2,TRBD1,CASSQGTGGQWVFEKLFF,TGTGCCAGCAGCCAAGGGACAGGGGGCCAGTGGGTCTTTGAAAAACTGTTTTTT
-,TRBJ2-2,TRBV5-1,-,CASSLEWGAGTGELFF,TGCGCCAGCAGCTTGGAGTGGGGCGCGGGAACCGGGGAGCTGTTTTTT
-,TRBJ1-6,TRBV6-5,-,CASCRGVPNNSPLHF,TGTGCCAGCTGTCGAGGAGTCCCCAATAATTCACCCCTCCACTTT
-,TRBJ2-7,TRBV7-9,-,CASGQSGYRDEQYF,TGTGCCAGCGGTCAATCAGGGTATCGCGACGAGCAGTACTTC
-,TRBJ2-1,TRBV7-2,-,CASSSRGGGYNEQFF,TGTGCCAGCAGCTCTCGGGGAGGGGGATACAATGAGCAGTTCTTC
-,TRBJ2-5,TRBV19,-,CASSIVGEAQETQYF,TGTGCCAGTAGTATAGTAGGGGAGGCGCAAGAGACCCAGTACTTC
-,TRBJ1-2,TRBV3-1/TRBV3-2,-,CASSRYGHLNYGYTF,TGTGCCAGCAGTCGATATGGACACCTCAACTATGGCTACACCTTC
once,TRBJ1-4,TRBV3-1/TRBV3-2,-,CASSPMAAQNEKLFF,TGTGCCAGCAGTCCCATGGCGGCGCAGAATGAAAAACTGTTTTTT
-,TRBJ1-5,TRBV7-2,-,CASSQGIQPQHF,TGTGCCAGCAGCCAGGGAATCCAGCCCCAGCATTTT
-,TRBJ1-1,TRBV19,-,CASSTTRTGGTEAFF,TGTGCCAGTAGTACCACCCGGACGGGGGGGACTGAAGCTTTCTTT
once,TRBJ2-6,TRBV28,-,CASSSGGSTRANVLTF,TGTGCCAGCAGTTCCGGGGGTAGCACGAGGGCCAACGTCCTGACTTTC
-,TRBJ2-1,TRBV2,-,CASSETGYNEQFF,TGTGCCAGCAGTGAAACAGGTTACAATGAGCAGTTCTTC
-,TRBJ2-6,TRBV11-3,TRBD2,CASTPNQTSAGANVLTF,TGTGCCAGCACCCCAAATCAGACTAGCGCTGGGGCCAACGTCCTGACTTTC
-,TRBJ1-1,TRBV28,-,CASSFHLTTNTEAFF,TGTGCCAGCAGTTTTCACCTTACAACGAACACTGAAGCTTTCTTT
-,TRBJ2-1,TRBV4-3,-,CASSQERGSYEQFF,TGCGCCAGCAGCCAAGAGCGGGGAAGTTATGAGCAGTTCTTC
once,TRBJ2-2,TRBV5-1,TRBD2,CASSLSAPGGLNTGELFF,TGCGCCAGCAGCTTATCGGCTCCGGGGGGACTTAACACCGGGGAGCTGTTTTTT
-,TRBJ2-5,TRBV30,-,CAWSVSQVQETQYF,TGTGCCTGGAGTGTATCACAGGTCCAAGAGACCCAGTACTTC
-,TRBJ2-3,TRBV14,-,CASSQLLGHHSTDTQYF,TGTGCCAGCAGCCAACTACTCGGACACCATAGCACAGATACGCAGTATTTT
-,TRBJ1-4,TRBV5-4,-,CASSLAQAIGSVEKLFF,TGTGCCAGCAGCTTGGCCCAGGCCATCGGAAGTGTTGAAAAACTGTTTTTT
-,TRBJ1-2,TRBV4-2,-,CASSPRRQFGYTF,TGTGCCAGCAGCCCCAGAAGACAGTTTGGCTACACCTTC
-,TRBJ1-2,TRBV6-2/TRBV6-3,-,CASSYSTRQIYGYTF,TGTGCCAGCAGTTACTCAACCCGACAGATCTATGGCTACACCTTC
few,TRBJ1-5,TRBV19,TRBD1,CASSMYQGGQPQHF,TGTGCCAGTAGTATGTATCAGGGGGGTCAGCCCCAGCATTTT
-,TRBJ1-2,TRBV5-1,-,CASSTAPADYGYTF,TGCGCCAGCAGCACCGCCCCTGCGGACTATGGCTACACCTTC
-,TRBJ2-7,TRBV5-4,TRBD2,CASSRIKAGLAGEISYEQYF,TGTGCCAGCAGCCGTATAAAGGCGGGACTAGCGGGGGAGATATCCTACGAGCAGTACTTC
-,TRBJ1-5,TRBV2,TRBD1,CASSGTGPPQHF,TGTGCCAGCAGTGGGACAGGGCCGCCCCAGCATTTT
-,TRBJ1-2,TRBV4-1,-,CASSQEVGQRSTGYTF,TGCGCCAGCAGCCAAGAAGTAGGACAGAGGAGCACAGGCTACACCTTC
-,TRBJ1-5,TRBV5-1,-,CASRSDSYQPQHF,TGCGCCAGCAGATCCGACTCCTATCAGCCCCAGCATTTT
few,TRBJ1-6,TRBV30,-,CAWSSGLSYSPLHF,TGTGCCTGGTCCTCGGGACTGAGCTATTCACCCCTCCACTTT
-,TRBJ1-1,TRBV5-1,-,CASSLGDLNTEAFF,TGCGCCAGCAGCTTGGGAGATCTGAACACTGAAGCTTTCTTT
-,TRBJ2-7,TRBV6-4,-,CASSEPRLPTSYEQYF,TGTGCCAGCAGTGAACCGAGACTTCCAACCAGCTACGAGCAGTACTTC
-,TRBJ2-2,TRBV30,TRBD2,CAWSRVAGGRSTGELFF,TGTGCCTGGAGTCGGGTAGCGGGAGGGAGGTCCACCGGGGAGCTGTTTTTT
-,TRBJ1-2,TRBV5-4,TRBD1,CASSLPQGADGYTF,TGTGCCAGCAGCTTGCCTCAGGGGGCAGATGGCTACACCTTC
-,TRBJ2-5,TRBV18,-,CASSPFLTRQETQYF,TGTGCCAGCTCACCCTTCCTCACGAGGCAAGAGACCCAGTACTTC
once,TRBJ2-7,TRBV19,-,CASRAGSGAEQYF,TGTGCCAGTAGGGCCGGGTCCGGAGCCGAGCAGTACTTC
-,TRBJ2-2,TRBV27,TRBD1,CASTPGQGVTGELFF,TGTGCCAGCACCCCGGGTCAGGGGGTGACCGGGGAGCTGTTTTTT
-,TRBJ2-1,TRBV19,TRBD2,CASSHPRGSLAGGYNEQFF,TGTGCCAGTAGCCACCCTCGGGGCTCACTAGCGGGAGGATACAATGAGCAGTTCTTC
once,TRBJ2-3,TRBV9,TRBD2,CASSVMVAGGSDTQYF,TGTGCCAGCAGCGTAATGGTAGCGGGGGGGTCAGATACGCAGTATTTT
-,TRBJ2-3,TRBV5-8,-,CASSLLGLGDTQYF,TGTGCCAGCAGCTTGCTAGGTCTCGGAGATACGCAGTATTTT
-,TRBJ1-5,TRBV28,TRBD1,CASRDRAFSQPQHF,TGTGCCAGCAGGGACAGGGCGTTCAGTCAGCCCCAGCATTTT
-,TRBJ1-2,TRBV11-2,-,CASSVDSALGYTF,TGTGCCAGCAGCGTTGACAGCGCCCTGGGCTACACCTTC
-,TRBJ1-2,TRBV21-1,-,CASSPGQGDYGYTF,TGTGCCAGCAGCCCTGGACAGGGGGACTATGGCTACACCTTC